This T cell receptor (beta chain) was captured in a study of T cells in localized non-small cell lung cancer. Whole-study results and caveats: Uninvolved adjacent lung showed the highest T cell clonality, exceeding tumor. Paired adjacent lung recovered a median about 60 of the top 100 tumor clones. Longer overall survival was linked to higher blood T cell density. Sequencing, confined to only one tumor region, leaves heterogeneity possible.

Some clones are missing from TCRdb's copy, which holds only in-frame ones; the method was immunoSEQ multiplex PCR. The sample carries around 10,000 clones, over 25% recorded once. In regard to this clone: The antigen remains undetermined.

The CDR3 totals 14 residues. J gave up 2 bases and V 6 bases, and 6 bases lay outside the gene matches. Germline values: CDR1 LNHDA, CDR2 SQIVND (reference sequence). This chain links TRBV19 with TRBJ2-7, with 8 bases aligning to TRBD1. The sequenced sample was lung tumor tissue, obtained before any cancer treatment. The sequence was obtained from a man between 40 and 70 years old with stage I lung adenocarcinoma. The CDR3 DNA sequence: TGTGCCAGTAGCTTGACAGGGGAGGCCTACGAGCAGTACTTC. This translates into CASSLTGEAYEQYF.